This T cell receptor beta chain was captured in a study of T cells in Graves' hyperthyroidism and ophthalmopathy. The CDR3 loop spans 18 amino acids. Germline assignment: CDR1 SGDLS and CDR2 YYNGEE. The V segment lost 4 bases and the J segment 0 bases; nucleotides outside the gene matches: 9. RNA transcripts yielded amplified TCR beta CDR3 regions. First-round RT-PCR of the TCR CDR3 relied on the HTBI primer set. TCRdb reanalysed the multiplex PCR reads using MiXCR and keeps one entry per CDR3 protein. The table shows 490,000 or so distinct CDR3 sequences, with about 22% occurring only once. This clonotype was recorded a few times.

The J gene is TRBJ2-1, the V gene TRBV9, with 11 nucleotides matching TRBD2. Sequencing used blood. This sequence originates from a woman aged 70-85 years with Graves' ophthalmopathy. The CDR3 loop is CASSLGLAGPDSYNEQFF. In DNA form, the CDR3 reads TGTGCCAGCAGCCTTGGACTAGCGGGCCCCGACTCCTACAATGAGCAGTTCTTC. Full variable domain (rest looked up from reference TRBV9 and TRBJ2-1): DSGVTQTPKHLITATGQRVTLRCSPRSGDLSVYWYQQSLDQGLQFLIQYYNGEERAKGNILERFSAQQFPDLHSELNLSSLELGDSALYFCASSLGLAGPDSYNEQFFGPGTRLTVL.